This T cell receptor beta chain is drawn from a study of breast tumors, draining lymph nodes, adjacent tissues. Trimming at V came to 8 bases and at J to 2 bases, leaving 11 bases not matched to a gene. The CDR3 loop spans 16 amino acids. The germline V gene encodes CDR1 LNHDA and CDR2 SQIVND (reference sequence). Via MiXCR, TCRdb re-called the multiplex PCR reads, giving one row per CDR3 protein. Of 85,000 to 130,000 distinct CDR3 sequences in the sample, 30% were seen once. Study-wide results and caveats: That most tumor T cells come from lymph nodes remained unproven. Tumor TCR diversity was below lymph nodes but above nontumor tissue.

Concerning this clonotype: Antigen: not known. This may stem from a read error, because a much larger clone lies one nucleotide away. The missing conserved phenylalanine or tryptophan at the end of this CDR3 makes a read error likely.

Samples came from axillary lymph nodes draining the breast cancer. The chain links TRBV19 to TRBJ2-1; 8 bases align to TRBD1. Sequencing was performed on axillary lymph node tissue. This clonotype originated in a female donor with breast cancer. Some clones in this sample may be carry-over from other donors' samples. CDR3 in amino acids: CASRKGGQATYNEQFS. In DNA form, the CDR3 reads TGTGCCAGTCGGAAGGGGGGACAGGCCACCTACAATGAGCAGTTCTCC.